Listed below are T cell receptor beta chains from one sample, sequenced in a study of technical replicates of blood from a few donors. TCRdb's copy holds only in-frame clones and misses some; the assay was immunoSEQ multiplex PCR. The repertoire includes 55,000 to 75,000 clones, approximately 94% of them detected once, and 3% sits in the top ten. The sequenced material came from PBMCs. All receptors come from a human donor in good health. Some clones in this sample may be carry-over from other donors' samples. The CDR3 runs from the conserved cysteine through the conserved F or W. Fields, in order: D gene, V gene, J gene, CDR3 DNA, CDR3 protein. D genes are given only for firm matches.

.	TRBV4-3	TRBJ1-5	TGCGCCAGCAGCCAAGATCGGGGACATGGCAATCAGCCCCAGCATTTT	CASSQDRGHGNQPQHF
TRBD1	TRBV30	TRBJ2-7	TGTGCCTGGAGCGTCGGGACAGGGGGCGGCTACGAGCAGTACTTC	CAWSVGTGGGYEQYF
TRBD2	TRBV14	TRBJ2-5	TGTGCCAGCAGCCAAGTTGGTAGCGGGAGCGAGACCCAGTACTTC	CASSQVGSGSETQYF
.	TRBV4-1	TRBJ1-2	TGCGCCAGCAGCCAAGATCGGGGAGGAAGCTACACCTTC	CASSQDRGGSYTF
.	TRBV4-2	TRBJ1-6	TGTGCCAGCAGCCAAGATCCCGGGTCGGGTAAATCACCCCTCCACTTT	CASSQDPGSGKSPLHF
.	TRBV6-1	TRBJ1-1	TGTGCCAGCAGTGAATCCTCCGCCGGCAGGGAGAACACTGAAGCTTTCTTT	CASSESSAGRENTEAFF
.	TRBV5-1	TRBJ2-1	TGCGCCAGCAGCTTAGGACAGAATTCCTACAATGAGCAGTTCTTC	CASSLGQNSYNEQFF
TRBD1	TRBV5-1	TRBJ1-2	TGCGCCAGCAGCCTCACCGCCGACAGGGGGTCGGGCTACACCTTC	CASSLTADRGSGYTF
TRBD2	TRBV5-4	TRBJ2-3	TGTGCCAGCAGCCTAGCGGGGGTGTCTATCCTCGCAGATACGCAGTATTTT	CASSLAGVSILADTQYF
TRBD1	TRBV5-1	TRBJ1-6	TGCGCCAGCAGCCCGGACAGGTTAAATTCACCCCTCCACTTT	CASSPDRLNSPLHF
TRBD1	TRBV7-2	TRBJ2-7	TGTGCCAGCAGCTTACTCGGGGACAGGGGCTACGAGCAGTACTTC	CASSLLGDRGYEQYF
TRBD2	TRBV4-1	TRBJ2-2	TGCGCCAGCAGCTCCCGGACTAGCGGTAACACCGGGGAGCTGTTTTTT	CASSSRTSGNTGELFF
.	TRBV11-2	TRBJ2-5	TGTGCCAGCAGCTTAGGTAGCAAAGAGACCCAGTACTTC	CASSLGSKETQYF
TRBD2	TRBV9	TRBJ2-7	TGTGCCAGCAGCGCAACCCGGACTAGCGGCACCTACGAGCAGTACTTC	CASSATRTSGTYEQYF
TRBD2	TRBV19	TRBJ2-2	TGTGCCAGTAGAACCCCGGGGGGGCGCAAGCCCGGGGAGCTGTTTTTT	CASRTPGGRKPGELFF
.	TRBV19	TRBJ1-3	TGTGCCAGTAGTATAGAGAGTTCTGGAAACACCATATATTTT	CASSIESSGNTIYF
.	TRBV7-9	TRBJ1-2	TGTGCCAGCAGCCACAGGGTAGACTATGGCTACACCTTC	CASSHRVDYGYTF
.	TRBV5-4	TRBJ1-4	TGTGCCAGTGGACCTGCGGGGAGGGATGAAAAACTGTTTTTT	CASGPAGRDEKLFF
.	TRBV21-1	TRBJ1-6	TGTGCCAGCAGCAGACAGGGGGACTCACCCCTCCACTTT	CASSRQGDSPLHF
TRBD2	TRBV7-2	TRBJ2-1	TGTGCCAGCAGCTTAAGACTAGCGGGAGGCGATGAGCAGTTCTTC	CASSLRLAGGDEQFF
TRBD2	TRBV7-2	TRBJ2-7	TGTGCCAGCAGCTTAGTTGCGGGAGGGCCCTACGAGCAGTACTTC	CASSLVAGGPYEQYF
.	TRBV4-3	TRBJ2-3	TGCGCCAGCAGCCAGGAACTAGCAGATACGCAGTATTTT	CASSQELADTQYF
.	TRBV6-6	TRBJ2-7	TGTGCCAGCAGTAGAACGGACCGGGAACAGCAGTACTTC	CASSRTDREQQYF
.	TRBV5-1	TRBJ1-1	TGCGCCAGCAGCTCTCGAGGACTTGAAGCTTTCTTT	CASSSRGLEAFF
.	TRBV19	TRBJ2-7	TGTGCCAGTAGTATAGGAGGCACTAGCTCCTACGAGCAGTACTTC	CASSIGGTSSYEQYF
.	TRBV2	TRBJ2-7	TGTGCCAGCAGTGGATTTTTATTAGCGGATAACTACGAGCAGTACTTC	CASSGFLLADNYEQYF